Listed below are T cell receptor beta chains from one sample, sequenced in a study of response to subunit inactivated influenza vaccine. TCRdb reprocessed the RT-PCR reads with MiXCR, giving one entry per CDR3 protein. In the table there are about 150,000 distinct CDR3 sequences, about 10% of which are singletons. This specimen was CD8+ T cells sorted from PBMCs, taken less than 30 months after vaccination. These receptor sequences come from a man aged 45 to 70 who received an inactivated influenza vaccine. The CDR3 runs from the conserved cysteine through the conserved F or W. D genes are given only for firm matches. Clone size is given for some rows only: seen once, a few or many times, or a class if the clone is expanded.

J gene	V gene	clone size	D gene	CDR3 length	CDR3 protein	CDR3 DNA
TRBJ2-5	TRBV6-2/TRBV6-3	few	TRBD2	15	CASSLRTSAQETQYF	TGTGCCAGCAGCCTCCGGACTAGCGCTCAAGAGACCCAGTACTTC
TRBJ1-5	TRBV20-1	many	.	15	CSARDFRVGNQPQHF	TGCAGTGCTAGAGATTTCAGGGTTGGCAATCAGCCCCAGCATTTT
TRBJ2-1	TRBV6-6	.	TRBD2	11	CASRSGGEQFF	TGTGCCAGCAGGAGCGGGGGTGAGCAGTTCTTC
TRBJ2-7	TRBV30	few	.	11	CAWSVGYEQYF	TGTGCCTGGAGTGTAGGTTACGAGCAGTACTTC
TRBJ1-3	TRBV7-2	few	.	15	CASSALSGIRNTIYF	TGTGCCAGCAGCGCGCTGTCAGGGATCCGAAACACCATATATTTT
TRBJ2-5	TRBV28	.	.	15	CASTTRVGGQETQYF	TGTGCCAGCACTACCAGGGTAGGAGGCCAAGAGACCCAGTACTTC
TRBJ2-4	TRBV28	few	.	18	CASSLTGSQLLAKNIQYF	TGTGCCAGCAGTCTTACAGGGTCGCAGCTTTTAGCCAAAAACATTCAGTACTTC
TRBJ1-5	TRBV7-9	.	.	12	CASSLEEQPQHF	TGTGCCAGCAGCTTAGAGGAACAGCCCCAGCATTTT
TRBJ2-7	TRBV11-2	few	TRBD1	16	CASSLGTGGISYEQYF	TGTGCCAGCAGCTTAGGGACAGGGGGAATCTCCTACGAGCAGTACTTC
TRBJ2-5	TRBV28	.	.	14	CASSLDQGTETQYF	TGTGCCAGCAGTTTGGATCAAGGGACGGAGACCCAGTACTTC
TRBJ2-5	TRBV7-8	.	.	16	CASSLGLVAPQETQYF	TGTGCCAGCAGCTTAGGTTTGGTCGCTCCACAAGAGACCCAGTACTTC
TRBJ2-6	TRBV24-1	few	.	14	CATSTGSGANVLTF	TGTGCCACCAGTACAGGCTCTGGGGCCAACGTCCTGACTTTC
TRBJ1-5	TRBV15	many	.	19	CATSRDLVLLQDGNQPQHF	TGTGCCACCAGCAGAGATCTGGTACTGTTACAGGATGGCAATCAGCCCCAGCATTTT
TRBJ1-1	TRBV7-6	few	.	13	CASSLWKNTEAFF	TGTGCCAGCAGCTTATGGAAGAACACTGAAGCTTTCTTT
TRBJ2-3	TRBV27	many	TRBD2	14	CASSFGAGVDTQYF	TGTGCCAGCAGTTTTGGAGCGGGAGTAGATACGCAGTATTTT
TRBJ2-3	TRBV12-3/TRBV12-4	.	.	12	CASSNVGDTQYF	TGTGCCAGCAGCAACGTCGGGGATACGCAGTATTTT
TRBJ2-7	TRBV6-5	many	.	13	CASSYGRGYEQYF	TGTGCCAGCAGTTACGGCAGGGGCTACGAGCAGTACTTC
TRBJ1-2	TRBV27	.	.	14	CASSLASVGYGYTF	TGTGCCAGCAGTTTGGCGTCGGTGGGCTATGGCTACACCTTC
TRBJ2-7	TRBV6-2/TRBV6-3	.	TRBD1	16	CASSYPRDREYDEQYF	TGTGCCAGCAGTTACCCCCGGGACAGGGAGTACGACGAGCAGTACTTC
TRBJ2-7	TRBV12-3/TRBV12-4	many	.	13	CASSFGIDYEQYF	TGTGCCAGCAGTTTTGGGATAGACTACGAGCAGTACTTC
TRBJ2-7	TRBV29-1	.	.	13	CSVEDGTNYEQYF	TGCAGCGTTGAAGACGGGACAAACTACGAGCAGTACTTC
TRBJ2-7	TRBV29-1	many	.	13	CSVEDGTDYEQYF	TGCAGCGTTGAAGACGGAACCGACTACGAGCAGTACTTC
TRBJ2-1	TRBV29-1	many	TRBD2	16	CSVEDQREDLYNEQFF	TGCAGCGTTGAAGATCAACGGGAGGACCTCTACAATGAGCAGTTCTTC
TRBJ2-1	TRBV20-1	few	.	16	CSARDQVGETYNEQFF	TGCAGTGCTAGAGATCAGGTGGGGGAGACCTACAATGAGCAGTTCTTC
TRBJ2-7	TRBV6-5	.	.	15	CASSYRAGSSYEQYF	TGTGCCAGCAGTTACCGGGCAGGGTCGTCCTACGAGCAGTACTTC
TRBJ2-5	TRBV9	.	TRBD2	15	CASSVFGGTPETQYF	TGTGCCAGCAGCGTTTTCGGGGGGACCCCAGAGACCCAGTACTTC
TRBJ2-3	TRBV20-1	few	TRBD2	15	CSAGTSGLSTDTQYF	TGCAGTGCAGGGACTAGCGGACTAAGCACAGATACGCAGTATTTT
TRBJ2-7	TRBV4-3	few	TRBD2	15	CASSPGLASPYEQYF	TGCGCCAGCAGCCCGGGACTAGCCAGCCCCTACGAGCAGTACTTC
TRBJ2-5	TRBV7-9	.	.	16	CASSTSRRGGRETQYF	TGTGCCAGCAGCACCAGTAGACGTGGGGGTAGAGAGACCCAGTACTTC
TRBJ2-3	TRBV28	.	TRBD1	14	CASRDREGTDTQYF	TGTGCCAGCAGGGACAGGGAGGGCACAGATACGCAGTATTTT
TRBJ1-5	TRBV15	.	.	15	CATSKQENSNQPQHF	TGTGCCACCAGCAAACAGGAGAATAGCAATCAGCCCCAGCATTTT
TRBJ2-7	TRBV7-8	many	.	13	CASSLEAGAEQYF	TGTGCCAGCAGCTTAGAGGCAGGGGCCGAGCAGTACTTC
TRBJ2-1	TRBV20-1	few	.	15	CSARDNEKVNNEQFF	TGCAGTGCTAGAGATAATGAGAAAGTTAACAATGAGCAGTTCTTC
TRBJ2-7	TRBV28	.	TRBD1	11	CASSPNRGQYF	TGTGCCAGCAGTCCCAACAGGGGGCAGTACTTC
TRBJ1-5	TRBV19	.	.	15	CASSIPGYSNQPQHF	TGTGCCAGTAGTATCCCAGGCTATAGCAATCAGCCCCAGCATTTT
TRBJ2-7	TRBV3-1	.	.	15	CASSQGPRQYYEQYF	TGTGCCAGCAGCCAAGGTCCCCGACAGTACTACGAGCAGTACTTC
TRBJ2-3	TRBV28	few	TRBD2	12	CASSGTSGLQYF	TGTGCCAGCAGTGGGACTAGCGGCCTGCAGTATTTT
TRBJ2-2	TRBV20-1	many	TRBD1	18	CSARDQPRQGAHTGELFF	TGCAGTGCTAGAGATCAGCCCCGACAGGGGGCTCACACCGGGGAGCTGTTTTTT
TRBJ1-6	TRBV28	.	.	15	CASSFGRLYNSPLHF	TGTGCCAGCAGTTTCGGCCGGCTCTATAATTCACCCCTCCACTTT
TRBJ2-2	TRBV24-1	.	.	14	CATSDLGGSGELFF	TGTGCCACCAGTGATTTGGGGGGTTCCGGGGAGCTGTTTTTT
TRBJ2-1	TRBV4-3	.	.	16	CASSQEGAGAYNEQFF	TGCGCCAGCAGCCAAGAGGGGGCAGGGGCCTACAATGAGCAGTTCTTC
TRBJ2-1	TRBV29-1	few	.	14	CSVRRTPSYNEQFF	TGCAGCGTTCGGCGGACGCCCTCCTACAATGAGCAGTTCTTC